A single TCR beta chain is shown here with its context. This record belongs to a study of technical replicates of blood from four donors. This CDR3 comprises 13 residues. Per the germline V gene, CDR1 is SEHNR and CDR2 is FQNEAQ (reference sequence). V gave up 5 bases and J gave up 7 bases; unmatched junction bases: 7. The table came from immunoSEQ multiplex PCR; TCRdb's copy has only in-frame clones and leaves some out. The sample consists of around 78,000 clones, about 94% of them appearing once. This sequence joins TRBV7-9 and TRBJ1-1, with TRBD1 identical over 7 bases. Sequencing was carried out using T cells isolated from PBMCs. The source of this sequence is a human donor in good health. CDR3 protein: CASSRGWDSEAFF. In nucleotides, the CDR3 is TGTGCCAGCAGCCGCGGATGGGACAGTGAAGCTTTCTTT.